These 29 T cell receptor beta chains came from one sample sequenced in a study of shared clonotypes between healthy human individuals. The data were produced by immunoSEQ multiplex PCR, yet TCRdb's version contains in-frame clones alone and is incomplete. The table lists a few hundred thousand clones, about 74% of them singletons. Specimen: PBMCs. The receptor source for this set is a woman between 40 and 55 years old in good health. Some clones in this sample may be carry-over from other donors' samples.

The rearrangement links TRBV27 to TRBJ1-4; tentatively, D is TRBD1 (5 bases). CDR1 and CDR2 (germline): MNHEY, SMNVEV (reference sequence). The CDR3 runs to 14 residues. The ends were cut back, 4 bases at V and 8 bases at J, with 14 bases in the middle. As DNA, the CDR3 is TGTGCCAGCAGTTGGAAGGGGTCAGGAGAAAAACTGTTTTTT. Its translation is CASSWKGSGEKLFF.

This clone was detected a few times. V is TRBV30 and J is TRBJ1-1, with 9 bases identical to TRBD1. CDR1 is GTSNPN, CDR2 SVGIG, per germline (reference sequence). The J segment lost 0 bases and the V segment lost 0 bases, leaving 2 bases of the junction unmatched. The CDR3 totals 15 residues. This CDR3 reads CAWSVTGGLNTEAFF. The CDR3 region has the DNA TGTGCCTGGAGTGTGACAGGGGGATTGAACACTGAAGCTTTCTTT.

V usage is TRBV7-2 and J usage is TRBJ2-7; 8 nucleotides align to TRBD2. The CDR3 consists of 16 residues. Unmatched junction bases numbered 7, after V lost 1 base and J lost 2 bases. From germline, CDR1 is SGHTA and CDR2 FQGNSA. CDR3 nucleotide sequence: TGTGCCAGCAGCTTAGGCGGGGGGACCCATACCTACGAGCAGTACTTC. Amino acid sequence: CASSLGGGTHTYEQYF. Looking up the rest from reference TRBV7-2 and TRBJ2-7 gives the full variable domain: GAGVSQSPSNKVTEKGKDVELRCDPISGHTALYWYRQSLGQGLEFLIYFQGNSAPDKSGLPSDRFSAERTGGSVSTLTIQRTQQEDSAVYLCASSLGGGTHTYEQYFGPGTRLTVT.

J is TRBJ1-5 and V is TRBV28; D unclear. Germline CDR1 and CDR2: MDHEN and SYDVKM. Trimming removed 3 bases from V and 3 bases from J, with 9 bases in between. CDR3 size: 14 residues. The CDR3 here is CASSFLGNNQPQHF. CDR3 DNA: TGTGCCAGCAGTTTCCTAGGGAACAATCAGCCCCAGCATTTT. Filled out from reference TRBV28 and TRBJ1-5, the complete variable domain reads DVKVTQSSRYLVKRTGEKVFLECVQDMDHENMFWYRQDPGLGLRLIYFSYDVKMKEKGDIPEGYSVSREKKERFSLILESASTNQTSMYLCASSFLGNNQPQHFGDGTRLSIL.

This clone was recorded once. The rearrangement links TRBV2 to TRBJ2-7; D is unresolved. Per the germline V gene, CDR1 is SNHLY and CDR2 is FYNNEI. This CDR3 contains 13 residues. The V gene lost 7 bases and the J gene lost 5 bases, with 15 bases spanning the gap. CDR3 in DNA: TGTGCCAGCATTAAAGCGTACCGTGACGAGCAGTACTTC. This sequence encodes CASIKAYRDEQYF.

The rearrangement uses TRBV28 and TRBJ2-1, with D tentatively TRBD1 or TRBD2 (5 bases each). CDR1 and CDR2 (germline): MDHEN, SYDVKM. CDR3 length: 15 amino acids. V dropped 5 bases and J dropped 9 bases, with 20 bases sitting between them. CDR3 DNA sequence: TGTGCCAGCAGTCCCGGGACGGTAAAGGTCGGTGAGCAGTTCTTC. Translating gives CASSPGTVKVGEQFF.

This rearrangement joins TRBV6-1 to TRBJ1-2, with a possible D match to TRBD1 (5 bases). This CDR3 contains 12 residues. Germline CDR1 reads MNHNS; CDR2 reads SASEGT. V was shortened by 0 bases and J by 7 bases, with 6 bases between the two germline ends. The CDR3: CASSEAGGGYTF. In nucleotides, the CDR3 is TGTGCCAGCAGTGAAGCCGGGGGTGGCTACACCTTC.

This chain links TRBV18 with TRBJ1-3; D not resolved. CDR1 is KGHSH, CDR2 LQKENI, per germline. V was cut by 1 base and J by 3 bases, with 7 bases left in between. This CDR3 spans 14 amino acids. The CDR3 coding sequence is TGTGCCAGCTCACCACAGGGAGATGGAAACACCATATATTTT. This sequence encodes CASSPQGDGNTIYF.

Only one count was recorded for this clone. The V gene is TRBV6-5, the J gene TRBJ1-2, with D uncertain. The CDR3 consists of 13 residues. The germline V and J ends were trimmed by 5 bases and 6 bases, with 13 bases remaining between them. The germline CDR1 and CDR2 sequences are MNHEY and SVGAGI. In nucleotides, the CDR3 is TGTGCCAGCAGTGAAGCGTGGCAGGATGGCTACACCTTC. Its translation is CASSEAWQDGYTF.

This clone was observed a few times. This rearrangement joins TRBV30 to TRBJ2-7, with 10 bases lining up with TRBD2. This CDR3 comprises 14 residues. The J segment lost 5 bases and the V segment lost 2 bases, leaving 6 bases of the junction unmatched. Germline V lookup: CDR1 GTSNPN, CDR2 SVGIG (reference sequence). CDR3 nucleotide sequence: TGTGCCTGGAGTCCTGAGCTAGCGGGAGACGAGCAGTACTTC. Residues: CAWSPELAGDEQYF.

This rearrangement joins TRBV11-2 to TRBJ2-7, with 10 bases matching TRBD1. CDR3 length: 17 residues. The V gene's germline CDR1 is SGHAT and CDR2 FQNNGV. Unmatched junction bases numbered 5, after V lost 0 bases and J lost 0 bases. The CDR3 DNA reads TGTGCCAGCAGCTTAGATGAGGGACAGGGGTTCTCCTACGAGCAGTACTTC. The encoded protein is CASSLDEGQGFSYEQYF. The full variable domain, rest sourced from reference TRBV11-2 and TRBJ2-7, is EAGVAQSPRYKIIEKRQSVAFWCNPISGHATLYWYQQILGQGPKLLIQFQNNGVVDDSQLPKDRFSAERLKGVDSTLKIQPAKLEDSAVYLCASSLDEGQGFSYEQYFGPGTRLTVT.

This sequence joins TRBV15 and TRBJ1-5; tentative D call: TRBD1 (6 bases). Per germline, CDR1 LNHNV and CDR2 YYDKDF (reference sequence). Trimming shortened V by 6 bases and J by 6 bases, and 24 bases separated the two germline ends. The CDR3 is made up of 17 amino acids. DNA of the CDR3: TGTGCCACCAGTGGGGGGCGCGGACCCACTTTTAGTCAGCCCCAGCATTTT. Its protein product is CATSGGRGPTFSQPQHF.

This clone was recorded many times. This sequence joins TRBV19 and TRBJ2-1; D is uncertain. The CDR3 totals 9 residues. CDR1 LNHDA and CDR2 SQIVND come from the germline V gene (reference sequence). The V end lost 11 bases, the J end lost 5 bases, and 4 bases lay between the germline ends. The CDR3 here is CAEDNEQFF. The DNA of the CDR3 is TGTGCCGAGGACAATGAGCAGTTCTTC.

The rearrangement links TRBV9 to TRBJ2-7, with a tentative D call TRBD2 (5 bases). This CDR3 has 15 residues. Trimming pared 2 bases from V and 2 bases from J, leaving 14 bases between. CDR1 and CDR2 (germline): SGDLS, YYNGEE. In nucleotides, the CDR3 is TGTGCCAGCAGCGTGGATGGGAGTCCAGCCTACGAGCAGTACTTC. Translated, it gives CASSVDGSPAYEQYF.

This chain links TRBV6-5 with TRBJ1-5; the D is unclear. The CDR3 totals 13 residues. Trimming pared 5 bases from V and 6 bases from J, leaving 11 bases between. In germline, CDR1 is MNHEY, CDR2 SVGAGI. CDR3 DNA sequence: TGTGCCAGCAGTCGAAGAAGGGCTCAGCCCCAGCATTTT. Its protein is CASSRRRAQPQHF.

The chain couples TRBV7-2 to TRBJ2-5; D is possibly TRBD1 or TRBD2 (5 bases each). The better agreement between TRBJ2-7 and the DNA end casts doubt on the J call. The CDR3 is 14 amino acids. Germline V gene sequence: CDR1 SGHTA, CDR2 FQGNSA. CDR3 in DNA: TGTGCCAGCAGCTTAGCCCCGGGGCCCTACGAGCAGTACTTC. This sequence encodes CASSLAPGPYEQYF.

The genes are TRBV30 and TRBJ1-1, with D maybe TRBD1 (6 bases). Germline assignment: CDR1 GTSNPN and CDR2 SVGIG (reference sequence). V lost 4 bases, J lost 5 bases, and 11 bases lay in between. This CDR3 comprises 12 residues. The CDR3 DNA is TGTGCCTGGAATACAGGGAGGACTGAAGCTTTCTTT. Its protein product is CAWNTGRTEAFF. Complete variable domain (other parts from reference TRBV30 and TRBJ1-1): SQTIHQWPATLVQPVGSPLSLECTVEGTSNPNLYWYRQAAGRGLQLLFYSVGIGQISSEVPQNLSASRPQDRQFILSSKKLLLSDSGFYLCAWNTGRTEAFFGQGTRLTVV.

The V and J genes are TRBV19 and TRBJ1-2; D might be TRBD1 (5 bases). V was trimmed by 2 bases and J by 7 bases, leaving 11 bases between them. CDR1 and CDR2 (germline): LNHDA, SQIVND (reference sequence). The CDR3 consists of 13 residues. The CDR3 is CASSILRASGYTF. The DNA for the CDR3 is TGTGCCAGTAGTATACTCAGGGCTTCTGGCTACACCTTC.

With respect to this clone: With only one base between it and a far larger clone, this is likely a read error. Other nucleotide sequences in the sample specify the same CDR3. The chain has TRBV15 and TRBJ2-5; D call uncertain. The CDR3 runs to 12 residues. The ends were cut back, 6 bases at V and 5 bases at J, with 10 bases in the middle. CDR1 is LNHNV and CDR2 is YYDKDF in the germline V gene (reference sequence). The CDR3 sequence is CATSRLLETQYF. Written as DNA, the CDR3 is TGTGCCACCAGTAGATTACTGGAGACCCAGTACTTC.

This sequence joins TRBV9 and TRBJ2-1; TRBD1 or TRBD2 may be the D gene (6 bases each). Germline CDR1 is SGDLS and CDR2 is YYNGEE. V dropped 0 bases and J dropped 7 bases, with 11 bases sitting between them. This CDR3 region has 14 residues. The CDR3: CASSVGGGTNEQFF. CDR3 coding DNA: TGTGCCAGCAGCGTAGGAGGGGGGACGAATGAGCAGTTCTTC. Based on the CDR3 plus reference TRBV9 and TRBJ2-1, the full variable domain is DSGVTQTPKHLITATGQRVTLRCSPRSGDLSVYWYQQSLDQGLQFLIQYYNGEERAKGNILERFSAQQFPDLHSELNLSSLELGDSALYFCASSVGGGTNEQFFGPGTRLTVL.

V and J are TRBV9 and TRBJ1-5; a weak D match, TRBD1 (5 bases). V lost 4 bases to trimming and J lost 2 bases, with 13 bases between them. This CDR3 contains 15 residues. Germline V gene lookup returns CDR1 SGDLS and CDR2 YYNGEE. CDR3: CASSSGGGGNQPQHF. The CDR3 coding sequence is TGTGCCAGCAGCTCCGGCGGAGGGGGCAATCAGCCCCAGCATTTT.

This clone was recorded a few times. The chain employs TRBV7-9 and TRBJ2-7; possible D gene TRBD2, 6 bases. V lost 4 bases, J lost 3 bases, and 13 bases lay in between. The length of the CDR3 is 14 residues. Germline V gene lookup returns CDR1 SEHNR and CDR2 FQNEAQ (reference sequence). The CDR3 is CASSYGGGDYEQYF. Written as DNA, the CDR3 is TGTGCCAGCAGCTACGGGGGTGGAGACTACGAGCAGTACTTC.

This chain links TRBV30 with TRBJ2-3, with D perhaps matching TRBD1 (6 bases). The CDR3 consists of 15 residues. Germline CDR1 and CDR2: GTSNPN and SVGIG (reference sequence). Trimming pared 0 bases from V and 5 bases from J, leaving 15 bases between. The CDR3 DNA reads TGTGCCTGGAGTGTAGGGCAGGGGATGGTAGATACGCAGTATTTT. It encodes CAWSVGQGMVDTQYF.

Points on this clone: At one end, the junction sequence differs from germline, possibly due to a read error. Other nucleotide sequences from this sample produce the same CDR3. CDR3 nucleotide sequence: TGTGCCAGCAGTGAGTCCGGGGCGCGAACTAATGAAAAATTGTTTTTT. This encodes CASSESGARTNEKLFF. The chain combines TRBV2 with TRBJ1-4; D might be TRBD1 (5 bases). CDR1 SNHLY and CDR2 FYNNEI come from the germline V gene. The CDR3 contains 16 residues. Based on the CDR3 plus reference TRBV2 and TRBJ1-4, the full variable domain is EPEVTQTPSHQVTQMGQEVILRCVPISNHLYFYWYRQILGQKVEFLVSFYNNEISEKSEIFDDQFSVERPDGSNFTLKIRSTKLEDSAMYFCASSESGARTNEKLFFGSGTQLSVL.

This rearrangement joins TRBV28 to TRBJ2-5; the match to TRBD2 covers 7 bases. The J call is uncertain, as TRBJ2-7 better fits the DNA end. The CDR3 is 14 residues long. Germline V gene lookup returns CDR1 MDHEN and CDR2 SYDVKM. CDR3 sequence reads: CASSLEGLTYEQYF. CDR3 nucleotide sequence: TGTGCCAGCAGTTTAGAGGGACTAACCTACGAGCAGTACTTC.

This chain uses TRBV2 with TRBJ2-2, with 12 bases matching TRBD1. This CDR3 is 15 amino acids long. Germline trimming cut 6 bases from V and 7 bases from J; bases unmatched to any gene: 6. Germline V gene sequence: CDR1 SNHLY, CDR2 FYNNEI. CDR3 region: CASRGTGGAYGELFF. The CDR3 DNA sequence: TGTGCCAGCAGGGGGACAGGGGGCGCTTACGGGGAGCTGTTTTTT.

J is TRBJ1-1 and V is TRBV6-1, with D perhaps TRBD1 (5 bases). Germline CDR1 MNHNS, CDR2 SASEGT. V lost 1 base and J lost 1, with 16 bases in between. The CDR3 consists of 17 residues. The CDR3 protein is CASSEGASRDPNTEAFF. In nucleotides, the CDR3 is TGTGCCAGCAGTGAAGGGGCATCCAGGGACCCGAACACTGAAGCTTTCTTT.

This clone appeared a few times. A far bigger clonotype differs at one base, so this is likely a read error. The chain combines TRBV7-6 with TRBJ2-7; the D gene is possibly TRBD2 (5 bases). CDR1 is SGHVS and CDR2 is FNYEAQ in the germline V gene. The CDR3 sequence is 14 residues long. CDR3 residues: CASSLGTEDYGQYF. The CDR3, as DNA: TGTGCCAGCAGCTTAGGGACGGAAGACTACGGGCAGTACTTC.

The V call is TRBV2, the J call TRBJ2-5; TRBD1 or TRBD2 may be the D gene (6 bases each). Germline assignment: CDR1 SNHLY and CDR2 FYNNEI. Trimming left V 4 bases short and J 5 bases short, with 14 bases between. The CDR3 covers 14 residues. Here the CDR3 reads CASSAHRGGETQYF. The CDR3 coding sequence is TGTGCCAGCAGTGCCCACCGAGGGGGGGAGACCCAGTACTTC.